This TCR beta chain was recovered during a study of Graves' ophthalmopathy and Graves' hyperthyroidism. Amplification from RNA transcripts yielded the TCR beta CDR3 regions. Amplification began with first-round RT-PCR using HTBI primers, then second-round multiplex PCR was performed. TCRdb analysed the multiplex PCR reads with MiXCR anew, one entry per CDR3 protein. The sample has about 620,000 distinct CDR3 sequences, around a fifth seen once. Whole-study results and caveats: Most thyroid clonotypes expanded beyond 0.001 frequency were also found in blood.

People with hyperthyroidism were aged 18 to 65 and newly diagnosed, under 2 months' duration. Serum thyroxine and TRAb, along with clinical symptoms, thyroid ultrasound and orbital computed tomography, were what diagnosis relied on. A volume of approximately 10 ml of fresh peripheral blood supplied the PBMCs. The CDR3 has 14 amino acids. Germline V gene sequence: CDR1 MNHNS, CDR2 SASEGT. V was trimmed by 5 bases and J by 6 bases, leaving 16 bases between them. This clonotype was seen at least ten times. Its antigen is still unknown. This TCR was recovered from a woman younger than 35 with stable Graves' hyperthyroidism. Some clones in this sample may be carry-over from other donors' samples. The genes are TRBV6-1 and TRBJ1-1; perhaps TRBD1 as D (5 bases). The material sequenced was peripheral blood. The CDR3 bases are TGTGCCAGCAGTAGCAGGGACGGTGTCGCTGAAGCTTTCTTT. This codes for CASSSRDGVAEAFF.